This T cell receptor beta chain originates from a study of cytomegalovirus exposure and HLA in healthy donors. Study-level points and caveats: Cytomegalovirus status was reportedly diagnosed by the classifier with high specificity and sensitivity. It was confirmed in vitro that three of the CMV-associated chains were specific for CMV antigens.

CDR1 and CDR2 (germline): LNHDA, SQIVND (reference sequence). This CDR3 has 14 residues. The V end was cut by 6 bases, the J end by 0 bases, with 10 bases between. PCR used 60 Vbeta primers and 13 Jbeta primers. Only in-frame clones appear in the TCRdb table, and some are missing; sequencing was by immunoSEQ multiplex PCR. The sample lists fewer than 350,000 clones; roughly 90% were seen once. About this clone itself: Its specificity is not known.

V is TRBV19 and J is TRBJ2-3, with D tentatively TRBD1 (5 bases). Specimen: PBMCs. This clonotype originated in a young woman in good health and CMV-seronegative. CDR3 in amino acids: CASRDRPSTDTQYF. The CDR3 nucleotides read TGTGCCAGTAGAGACAGACCTAGCACAGATACGCAGTATTTT.